Below are 32 T cell receptor beta chains sequenced from a single sample in a study of cytomegalovirus exposure and HLA in healthy donors. The PCR contained 60 Vbeta and 13 Jbeta primers. Profiled with immunoSEQ multiplex PCR; TCRdb holds only in-frame clones, not every one. The sample totals about 48,000 clones. The sample comprised PBMCs. These receptor sequences come from a male donor in good health and CMV-seropositive.

The chain is built from TRBV18 and TRBJ1-3, with a tentative D call TRBD1 (6 bases). Germline V gene lookup returns CDR1 KGHSH and CDR2 LQKENI. V lost 3 bases and J lost 5, with 23 bases in between. This CDR3 is 18 amino acids long. In nucleotides, the CDR3 is TGTGCCAGCTCACCGGAAGGGGGACACAGGGTGGAACGAAACACCATATATTTT. The encoded protein is CASSPEGGHRVERNTIYF.

CDR3 sequence reads: CASSASIKAEQYF. The CDR3 coding sequence is TGTGCCAGCAGTGCTAGCATTAAGGCCGAGCAGTACTTC. The rearrangement links TRBV2 to TRBJ2-7; possible D gene TRBD2, 5 bases. Germline values: CDR1 SNHLY, CDR2 FYNNEI. This CDR3 comprises 13 residues. The V end lost 4 bases, the J end lost 6 bases, and 13 bases lay between the germline ends.

V usage is TRBV5-1 and J usage is TRBJ2-2, with 9 nucleotides matching TRBD2. The CDR3 loop spans 17 amino acids. J gave up 7 bases and V 0 bases, and 10 bases lay outside the gene matches. Germline CDR1 SGHRS, CDR2 YFSETQ. CDR3 protein: CASSLVSSGGPSGELFF. CDR3 bases: TGCGCCAGCAGCTTGGTTTCCAGCGGGGGGCCTAGCGGGGAGCTGTTTTTT.

The chain carries TRBV5-1 and TRBJ2-1; 7 bases are a match to TRBD2. Germline-derived CDR1 and CDR2 are SGHRS and YFSETQ. This CDR3 has 14 amino acids. V lost 0 bases to trimming and J lost 6 bases; unmatched junction nucleotides: 3. CDR3 nucleotides: TGCGCCAGCAGCTTGGGACTAGCCCCCAATGAGCAGTTCTTC. Translating gives CASSLGLAPNEQFF.

V usage is TRBV4-1 and J usage is TRBJ1-2, with 8 positions matching TRBD1. Trimming at V came to 3 bases and at J to 8 bases, leaving 8 bases not matched to a gene. The CDR3 has 14 residues. The germline V gene encodes CDR1 MGHRA and CDR2 YSYEKL. CDR3 coding DNA: TGCGCCAGCAGCCACCTGGGACAGGCCGCCGGCTACACCTTC. This translates into CASSHLGQAAGYTF.

The chain combines TRBV28 with TRBJ2-7; 13 bases are a match to TRBD2. Losses at the gene ends were 5 bases for V and 6 bases for J; bases not matched to a gene: 4. Germline V gene data show CDR1 as MDHEN and CDR2 as SYDVKM. The CDR3 sequence is 14 residues long. The CDR3, as DNA: TGTGCCAGCAGTGCGGGACTAGCGGGGTCCGAGCAGTACTTC. Translated, it gives CASSAGLAGSEQYF.

The V and J genes are TRBV5-6 and TRBJ2-5, with 7 bases lining up with TRBD1. Per germline, CDR1 SGHDT and CDR2 YYEEEE. J gave up 5 bases and V 4 bases, and 8 bases lay outside the gene matches. The CDR3 totals 14 residues. For the CDR3, the DNA is TGTGCCAGCAGCCATCTACAGGGGTGGGAGACCCAGTACTTC. It specifies CASSHLQGWETQYF.

The V and J genes are TRBV7-9 and TRBJ2-2, with D possibly matching TRBD1 (5 bases). The CDR3 totals 19 residues. V was trimmed by 5 bases and J by 4 bases, leaving 26 bases between them. The germline V gene encodes CDR1 SEHNR and CDR2 FQNEAQ (reference sequence). The CDR3 nucleotides are TGTGCCAGCAGCCGACGAACAACAACAGGTGGCGGTAGCACCGGGGAGCTGTTTTTT. Its translation is CASSRRTTTGGGSTGELFF.

The V and J genes are TRBV5-1 and TRBJ2-3; TRBD2 might be the D (6 bases). Looked up from germline, CDR1 is SGHRS and CDR2 is YFSETQ. The V end was cut by 4 bases, the J end by 3 bases, with 21 bases between. The CDR3 is 17 amino acids. The CDR3 is CASSPFVAGYGTDTQYF. DNA of the CDR3: TGCGCCAGCAGCCCGTTCGTGGCGGGGTATGGAACAGATACGCAGTATTTT.

V and J are TRBV9 and TRBJ1-1; D gene uncertain. Trimming cost V 0 bases and J 1 base, with 7 bases left between them. Germline V gene sequence: CDR1 SGDLS, CDR2 YYNGEE. The CDR3 length is 14 residues. The CDR3 DNA follows: TGTGCCAGCAGCGTAGAGGCAGGGAACACTGAAGCTTTCTTT. This gives the protein CASSVEAGNTEAFF.

The V and J genes are TRBV5-1 and TRBJ1-2; unclear D gene. Germline V lookup: CDR1 SGHRS, CDR2 YFSETQ. Trimming took off 2 bases at V and 6 bases at J, with 11 bases between the two ends. The CDR3 is made up of 13 amino acids. The CDR3 loop reads CASSFQFSDGYTF. The CDR3 DNA is TGCGCCAGCAGCTTCCAATTCTCAGATGGCTACACCTTC.

The chain uses TRBV4-2 and TRBJ2-1; 8 bases fit TRBD2. Trimming removed 4 bases from V and 5 bases from J; junction bases left unmatched: 10. Germline CDR1 reads LGHNA; CDR2 reads YNFKEQ. There are 16 residues in the CDR3. This CDR3 is CASSPRGGSGNNEQFF. The DNA for the CDR3 is TGTGCCAGCAGCCCCCGGGGGGGTAGCGGAAACAATGAGCAGTTCTTC.

The V call is TRBV6-5, the J call TRBJ1-2; D is ambiguous. Between the trimmed V and J ends, which lost 0 bases and 0 bases, there was a span of 8 bases. Germline CDR1 MNHEY, CDR2 SVGAGI. CDR3 size: 15 residues. The CDR3 spells CASSYSPGANYGYTF. The CDR3 DNA reads as TGTGCCAGCAGTTACTCGCCGGGAGCTAACTATGGCTACACCTTC.

The gene calls are TRBV4-1 and TRBJ1-1; TRBD1 matches at 7 bases. There are 17 residues in the CDR3. Germline CDR1 MGHRA, CDR2 YSYEKL. V lost 1 base and J lost 0; bases outside the gene matches: 8. For the CDR3, the DNA is TGCGCCAGCAGCCAAGTACACCTACAGGGGCTGAACACTGAAGCTTTCTTT. As protein: CASSQVHLQGLNTEAFF.

The chain carries TRBV10-3 and TRBJ1-6; possibly TRBD1 for D (5 bases). From germline, CDR1 is ENHRY and CDR2 SYGVKD. V was clipped by 2 bases and J by 6 bases, with 8 bases between them. The CDR3 is 14 residues long. The chain's CDR3 is CAISEDSRNSPLHF. The DNA for the CDR3 is TGTGCCATCAGTGAGGACAGCCGTAATTCACCCCTCCACTTT.

The J gene is TRBJ2-1, the V gene TRBV5-1, with TRBD1 matching over 12 bases. CDR1 is SGHRS and CDR2 is YFSETQ in the germline V gene. CDR3 length: 15 residues. V shed 1 base, J shed 8 bases, and the junction held 4 bases outside the gene matches. This CDR3 is CASSLLGTGGDEQFF. The DNA of the CDR3 is TGCGCCAGCAGCTTGTTAGGGACAGGGGGCGATGAGCAGTTCTTC.

The chain employs TRBV7-2 and TRBJ1-2; TRBD1 aligns across 9 bases. The CDR3 has 14 amino acids. Per germline, CDR1 SGHTA and CDR2 FQGNSA. Trimming cost V 2 bases and J 5 bases; bases outside gene matches: 3. CDR3: CASSLSDRGYGYTF. The CDR3 DNA sequence: TGTGCCAGCAGCTTATCCGACAGGGGGTATGGCTACACCTTC.

V gene TRBV13 combines with J gene TRBJ1-2; tentative D call: TRBD1 (5 bases). This CDR3 is built from 16 residues. V lost 5 bases, J lost 8 bases, and 24 bases lay in between. The V gene's germline CDR1 is PRHDT and CDR2 FYEKMQ (reference sequence). The CDR3 coding sequence is TGTGCCAGCAGCCAGGAGACAACATCACGAACAGGAGGCTACACCTTC. Residues: CASSQETTSRTGGYTF.

The rearrangement links TRBV4-1 to TRBJ1-4; D not resolved. V was shortened by 2 bases and J by 6 bases, with 19 bases between the two germline ends. The CDR3 is 17 residues long. The V gene's germline CDR1 is MGHRA and CDR2 YSYEKL. CDR3 nucleotides: TGCGCCAGCAGCCAATCGAGGTTAGTCTCACGGGATGAAAAACTGTTTTTT. Translated, it gives CASSQSRLVSRDEKLFF.

V gene TRBV5-4 combines with J gene TRBJ2-3; TRBD2 might be the D (5 bases). This CDR3 comprises 16 residues. Trimming took off 4 bases at V and 2 bases at J, with 17 bases between the two ends. CDR1 is SGHNT and CDR2 is YYREEE in the germline V gene (reference sequence). CDR3 nucleotides: TGTGCCAGCAGCCCCCAAGGCGGGTTCCTCACAGATACGCAGTATTTT. Translated, it gives CASSPQGGFLTDTQYF.

The J gene is TRBJ1-6, the V gene TRBV5-4, with D hard to call. This CDR3 is built from 16 residues. Trimming took 2 bases from V and 0 from J, leaving 9 bases between them. Germline values: CDR1 SGHNT, CDR2 YYREEE (reference sequence). The CDR3 bases are TGTGCCAGCAGCTTCGGTGGAGGCTCCTATAATTCACCCCTCCACTTT. Translation gives CASSFGGGSYNSPLHF.

The V call is TRBV6-6, the J call TRBJ1-1; 10 nucleotides match TRBD1. The V segment lost 6 bases and the J segment 3 bases; nucleotides outside the gene matches: 4. This CDR3 has 14 amino acids. Per the germline V gene, CDR1 is MNHNY and CDR2 is SVGAGI (reference sequence). In nucleotides, the CDR3 is TGTGCCAGCAGGCCCGGGACAGGGGACACTGAAGCTTTCTTT. It specifies CASRPGTGDTEAFF.

Worth noting for this clone: The junction does not match germline at one end; this may be a read error. The chain employs TRBV7-2 and TRBJ2-1, with a tentative D call TRBD1 (7 bases). Germline-derived CDR1 and CDR2 are SGHTA and FQGNSA. This CDR3 has 15 residues. The CDR3 DNA reads as TGTGCCAGCAGCGGTCAGGGGGGACTCGGCAATGAGCAGCTCTTC. It is translated as CASSGQGGLGNEQLF.

The CDR3 loop reads CASSLSRVGGYEQYF. The DNA for the CDR3 is TGTGCCAGCAGCTTGTCTAGAGTGGGAGGCTACGAGCAGTACTTC. V gene TRBV5-6 combines with J gene TRBJ2-7; possibly TRBD2 for D (6 bases). V lost 1 base to trimming and J lost 3 bases, with 14 bases between them. CDR1 is SGHDT, CDR2 YYEEEE, per germline. The CDR3 runs to 15 residues.

A word on this clone: Compared with germline, one end of the junction differs, possibly owing to a read error. V is TRBV5-4 and J is TRBJ2-7; TRBD1 matches 11 bases. Germline lookup yields CDR1 SGHNT and CDR2 YYREEE (reference sequence). This CDR3 spans 14 amino acids. The CDR3 DNA reads TGTGCCAGCAGGGAGGGACAGGGGGTTTACGAGCAGCACTTC. Its protein product is CASREGQGVYEQHF.

The chain joins TRBV14 to TRBJ2-3, with D perhaps matching TRBD2 (5 bases). CDR3 length equals 17 residues. CDR1 is SGHDN, CDR2 FVKESK, per germline. Trimming removed 3 bases at V and 1 base at J, with 17 bases between. The CDR3 protein is CASSQGRRSRGTDTQYF. DNA for the CDR3: TGTGCCAGCAGCCAGGGCCGGCGGTCGCGGGGCACAGATACGCAGTATTTT.

The chain joins TRBV7-6 to TRBJ1-2; TRBD1 matches 9 bases. The V segment lost 5 bases and the J segment 0 bases; nucleotides outside the gene matches: 13. This CDR3 spans 18 amino acids. CDR1 and CDR2 from the germline V gene are SGHVS and FNYEAQ. The chain's CDR3 is CASSPRQGDRLANYGYTF. The CDR3 region has the DNA TGTGCCAGCAGCCCCAGACAGGGGGATCGTTTAGCTAACTATGGCTACACCTTC.

The chain carries TRBV4-2 and TRBJ2-5, with TRBD2 identical over 8 bases. J lost 4 bases, V lost 4 bases, and 8 bases had no gene match. Germline CDR1 is LGHNA and CDR2 is YNFKEQ. The length of the CDR3 is 15 residues. The CDR3 region has the DNA TGTGCCAGCAGCCGCACTGAGGCGGGGGGAGAGACCCAGTACTTC. It specifies CASSRTEAGGETQYF.

V and J are TRBV15 and TRBJ2-3; D gene uncertain. CDR3 length equals 14 residues. V was clipped by 0 bases and J by 5 bases, with 9 bases between them. Germline-derived CDR1 and CDR2 are LNHNV and YYDKDF (reference sequence). CDR3 loop: CATSRDIDVDTQYF. The CDR3 bases are TGTGCCACCAGCAGAGATATAGATGTAGATACGCAGTATTTT.

V is TRBV7-2 and J is TRBJ2-4; 7 nucleotides line up with TRBD1. The CDR3 is made up of 18 amino acids. V dropped 5 bases and J dropped 1; count of bases not matched to a gene: 14. The V gene's germline CDR1 is SGHTA and CDR2 FQGNSA. Here the CDR3 DNA reads TGTGCCAGCAGCGAATTGTTCGACAGGGCTAACGCCAAAAACATTCAGTACTTC. Protein sequence: CASSELFDRANAKNIQYF. The variable domain in full, with the rest retrieved from reference TRBV7-2 and TRBJ2-4, is GAGVSQSPSNKVTEKGKDVELRCDPISGHTALYWYRQSLGQGLEFLIYFQGNSAPDKSGLPSDRFSAERTGGSVSTLTIQRTQQEDSAVYLCASSELFDRANAKNIQYFGAGTRLSVL.

The rearrangement joins TRBV2 to TRBJ1-2; no clear D. The germline CDR1 and CDR2 sequences are SNHLY and FYNNEI. V was clipped by 5 bases and J by 4 bases, with 14 bases between them. The CDR3 is made up of 14 amino acids. Here the CDR3 DNA reads TGTGCCAGCAGTACAAGTTGGCTGGCCTATGGCTACACCTTC. Translated, it gives CASSTSWLAYGYTF.

The V gene is TRBV18, the J gene TRBJ1-1, with D hard to call. The CDR3 runs 14 residues. V lost 2 bases, J lost 6 bases, and 13 bases lay in between. CDR1 and CDR2 (germline): KGHSH, LQKENI. CDR3 nucleotide sequence: TGTGCCAGCTCACCAGGGCACTCAGACGCTGAAGCTTTCTTT. Translated: CASSPGHSDAEAFF.